This record looks at one T cell receptor beta chain sequence and its context. Its antigen is unidentified. The record originates from a study of long-term antiretroviral therapy in people with HIV. Overall study context: There is a gap of about a decade between the earliest samples and the later 2015 immediate-ART recommendation.

Study-level points and caveats: Comparison with controls showed narrower CDR3 length ranges in HIV repertoires.

Researchers ran immunoSEQ v3.0 at survey level. Sequenced by immunoSEQ multiplex PCR; TCRdb stores in-frame clones only, minus some. This sample has about 23,000 clones, with about 80% found just once. Trimming removed 4 bases from V and 2 bases from J, with 24 bases in between. Germline V CDR1 and CDR2: SGHKS, YYEKEE (reference sequence). The CDR3 totals 19 residues. Everyone in the study who had HIV was treated in the United States. The chain combines TRBV5-5 with TRBJ2-2, with D possibly TRBD2 on 7 matching bases. The clonotype originates from a man aged 45-65 years with HIV. The specimen comprised unsorted PBMCs, sampled 0.3 years after starting antiretroviral therapy. In DNA, the CDR3 is TGTGCCAGCAGCCCCACAGGGTTCTCTAGCGGAGGAAACACCGGGGAGCTGTTTTTT. Translating it yields CASSPTGFSSGGNTGELFF.